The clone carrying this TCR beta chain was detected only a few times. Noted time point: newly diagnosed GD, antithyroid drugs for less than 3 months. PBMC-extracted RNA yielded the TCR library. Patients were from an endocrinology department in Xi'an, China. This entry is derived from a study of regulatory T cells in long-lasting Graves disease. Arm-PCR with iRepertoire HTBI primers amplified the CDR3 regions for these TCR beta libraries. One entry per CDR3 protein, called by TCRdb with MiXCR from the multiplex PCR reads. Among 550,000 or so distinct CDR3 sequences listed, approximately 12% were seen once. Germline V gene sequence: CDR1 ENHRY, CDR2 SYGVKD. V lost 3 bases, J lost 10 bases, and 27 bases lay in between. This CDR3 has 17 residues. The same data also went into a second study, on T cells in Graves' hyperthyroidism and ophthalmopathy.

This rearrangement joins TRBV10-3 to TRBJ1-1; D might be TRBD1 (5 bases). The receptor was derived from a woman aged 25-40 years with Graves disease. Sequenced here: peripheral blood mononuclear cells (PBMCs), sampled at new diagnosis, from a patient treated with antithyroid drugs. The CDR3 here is CAISDVTTGTQGRGAFF. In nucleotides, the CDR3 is TGTGCCATCAGTGATGTCACCACGGGAACGCAGGGCCGGGGAGCTTTCTTT.